This T cell receptor beta chain derives from a study of spatial heterogeneity in lung cancer. In the study overall: Alpha-chain detections were consistently fewer than beta-chain detections among the sequences. Strongly correlated with TCR transcript counts in tumor regions was a T cell module score, which was a transcriptional module score calculated from matched bulk RNA-seq. The study's findings and limits: Tracking of tumor mutation counts was seen in expanded intratumoral alpha and beta TCR counts.

MiXCR was run by TCRdb on the 5' RACE reads, yielding one entry per CDR3 protein. The table shows some 97,000 distinct CDR3 sequences, with 3.5% to 5% occurring only once. This clonotype came up many times. Its antigen remains unidentified. Regarding time point: sample taken at primary tumor resection. A total of about 73 untreated early-stage non-small cell lung cancer patients served as donors. Sequencing of whole RNA from tumor, nontumor lung or frozen PBMC involved no sorting. Looked up from germline, CDR1 is SNHLY and CDR2 is FYNNEI. This CDR3 spans 13 amino acids. V was trimmed by 7 bases and J by 5 bases, leaving 14 bases between them.

Sample: lung tumor tissue, taken at surgery. The rearrangement links TRBV2 to TRBJ2-5; D unresolved. The clonotype was recovered from a male donor with early-stage non-small cell lung cancer. The CDR3 DNA follows: TGTGCCAGCAAACCTAAGACCGTTGAGACCCAGTACTTC. Its protein is CASKPKTVETQYF.